Below are 17 T cell receptor beta chains sequenced from a single sample in a study of shared clonotypes between healthy human individuals. Profiled with immunoSEQ multiplex PCR; TCRdb holds only in-frame clones, not every one. Altogether more than 150,000 clones are present, 65% to 80% being singletons, with the ten largest covering around 9.3%. The sequenced sample consisted of memory CD4+ T cells sorted from blood. Subset described: CD45RA-negative fraction. The receptors come from a man under 40 in good health.

In this sample, this clone turned up a few times. This chain connects TRBV25-1 to TRBJ2-1, with a tentative D call TRBD2 (5 bases). Germline CDR1 and CDR2: MGHDK and SYGVNS. V lost 3 bases to trimming and J lost 4 bases, with 7 bases between them. This CDR3 contains 13 residues. The CDR3 DNA is TGTGCCAGCAGTGATCGGGATTACAATGAGCAGTTCTTC. Protein sequence: CASSDRDYNEQFF.

The V and J genes are TRBV11-2 and TRBJ2-1; 10 bases map to TRBD2. There are 17 residues in the CDR3. V dropped 4 bases and J dropped 4; count of bases not matched to a gene: 10. CDR1 SGHAT and CDR2 FQNNGV come from the germline V gene. The CDR3 region is CASSSHTSGKGYNEQFF. The DNA for the CDR3 is TGTGCCAGCAGCTCGCACACTAGCGGGAAAGGATACAATGAGCAGTTCTTC.

This chain uses TRBV6-1 with TRBJ1-1; no firm D call. Trimming pared 3 bases from V and 0 bases from J, leaving 8 bases between. Germline V gene sequence: CDR1 MNHNS, CDR2 SASEGT. This CDR3 is 14 amino acids long. The CDR3 sequence is CASSDLPMNTEAFF. The DNA of the CDR3 is TGTGCCAGCAGTGATCTCCCCATGAACACTGAAGCTTTCTTT.

On this clone itself: The junction shows a germline mismatch at one end, possibly a read error. This chain links TRBV5-3 with TRBJ2-7, with 9 nucleotides matching TRBD1. TRBV5-3 falls under the ORF class, with uncertain function. This CDR3 contains 13 residues. The CDR3: CASSHARDRDVHF. The CDR3 bases are TGTGCCAGCAGCCACGCCCGGGACAGGGATGTACACTTC.

The chain joins TRBV10-3 to TRBJ1-1; D might be TRBD1 (5 bases). Germline V lookup: CDR1 ENHRY, CDR2 SYGVKD. The CDR3 is 13 residues long. V was clipped by 8 bases and J by 5 bases, with 15 bases between them. The CDR3 nucleotides read TGTGCCATCTCTCTCACGGGGGTAACTGAAGCTTTCTTT. It yields the protein CAISLTGVTEAFF.

The chain combines TRBV7-4 with TRBJ1-2, with D uncertain. Germline lookup yields CDR1 SGHVT and CDR2 SQSDAQ. The V end was cut by 0 bases, the J end by 4 bases, with 9 bases between. The CDR3 spans 14 residues. The CDR3 DNA reads TGTGCCAGCAGCTTAGCCGGAGCTTCCTATGGCTACACCTTC. Protein: CASSLAGASYGYTF.

This clone has at least ten counts. The chain joins TRBV6-1 to TRBJ2-1; TRBD2 aligns across 8 bases. With V trimmed by 7 bases and J by 13 bases, 9 bases remained unmatched. CDR3 length: 12 amino acids. Per germline, CDR1 MNHNS and CDR2 SASEGT. In DNA, the CDR3 is TGTGCCAGCATCAACCCGGGACTAGACCAGTTCTTC. Translated, it gives CASINPGLDQFF.

The J gene is TRBJ2-1, the V gene TRBV29-1, with 7 nucleotides matching TRBD1. The CDR3 consists of 14 residues. J lost 3 bases, V lost 7 bases, and 9 bases had no gene match. CDR1 SQVTM and CDR2 ANQGSEA come from the germline V gene. The chain's CDR3 is CSGSTGRNYNEQFF. The CDR3 nucleotides read TGCAGCGGCTCGACAGGGCGAAACTACAATGAGCAGTTCTTC.

This clone was counted only a few times. The gene calls are TRBV2 and TRBJ2-7; 7 bases match TRBD2. Germline-derived CDR1 and CDR2 are SNHLY and FYNNEI. The CDR3 is 14 residues long. V was clipped by 7 bases and J by 2 bases; unmatched bases: 8. CDR3 amino acids: CASTRDYRAYEQYF. The CDR3 nucleotides are TGTGCCAGCACTCGGGACTACCGGGCCTACGAGCAGTACTTC.

The chain joins TRBV18 to TRBJ1-3, with TRBD1 matching over 9 bases. The germline V gene has CDR1 KGHSH and CDR2 LQKENI. The CDR3 is 16 residues long. Unmatched junction bases numbered 6, after V lost 6 bases and J lost 0 bases. The CDR3 DNA follows: TGTGCCAGCTCCGGGACAGGGTGGATCTCTGGAAACACCATATATTTT. Its translation is CASSGTGWISGNTIYF.

The V and J genes are TRBV21-1 and TRBJ1-5; whether TRBD1, the table's D call, matches the DNA was not checked. TRBV21-1 is annotated as a pseudogene. The CDR3 is 17 amino acids. The CDR3 spells CASFLGADSHSNQPQHF. For the CDR3, the DNA is TGTGCCAGCTTCCTCGGCGCCGACAGCCATAGCAATCAGCCCCAGCATTTT.

This clone was recorded once. This same CDR3 is encoded by further DNA sequences in the sample. This chain joins TRBV7-8 and TRBJ1-2; D gene unclear. This CDR3 is built from 13 residues. V lost 3 bases, J lost 5 bases, and 10 bases lay in between. CDR1 and CDR2 from the germline V gene are SGHVS and FQNEAQ. CDR3 loop: CASSFRTAYGYTF. For the CDR3, the DNA is TGTGCCAGCAGCTTTCGGACTGCATATGGCTACACCTTC. The full variable domain, in which reference TRBV7-8 and TRBJ1-2 provide the parts outside the CDR3, is GAGVSQSPRYKVAKRGQDVALRCDPISGHVSLFWYQQALGQGPEFLTYFQNEAQLDKSGLPSDRFFAERPEGSVSTLKIQRTQQEDSAVYLCASSFRTAYGYTFGSGTRLTVV.

This clone showed up just once. The genes are TRBV28 and TRBJ2-3, with D possibly matching TRBD1 (5 bases). This CDR3 is built from 14 residues. CDR1 MDHEN and CDR2 SYDVKM come from the germline V gene. Trimming shortened V by 6 bases and J by 4 bases, and 14 bases separated the two germline ends. The CDR3 here is CASSPPGASDTQYF. The CDR3 nucleotides read TGTGCCAGCAGCCCTCCTGGGGCCTCAGATACGCAGTATTTT.

This clone came up a few times. V is TRBV6-1 and J is TRBJ2-3, with TRBD2 as a possible D gene (5 bases). The V gene's germline CDR1 is MNHNS and CDR2 SASEGT. Deletions cut 3 bases from V and 3 bases from J, with 13 bases between. CDR3 length: 15 amino acids. For the CDR3, the DNA is TGTGCCAGCAGTGATAACCCCTGGGAGACAGATACGCAGTATTTT. This sequence encodes CASSDNPWETDTQYF.

V gene TRBV19 combines with J gene TRBJ2-2; 10 bases are shared with TRBD2. Trimming removed 6 bases from V and 7 bases from J; junction bases left unmatched: 5. Germline V lookup: CDR1 LNHDA, CDR2 SQIVND (reference sequence). The CDR3 runs 14 residues. Written as DNA, the CDR3 is TGTGCCAGTAGACTAGCGGGACTGAGCGGGGAGCTGTTTTTT. This gives the protein CASRLAGLSGELFF.

This clone was observed once. The chain recombines TRBV6-5 with TRBJ2-3; a weak D match, TRBD2 (6 bases). The V gene lost 7 bases and the J gene lost 0 bases, with 14 bases spanning the gap. The germline V gene has CDR1 MNHEY and CDR2 SVGAGI. This CDR3 has 15 residues. The CDR3 bases are TGTGCCAGCAACCCAGCGGGCACTAGCACAGATACGCAGTATTTT. Translated: CASNPAGTSTDTQYF.

This chain uses TRBV19 with TRBJ1-5, with 10 bases fitting TRBD1. CDR1 is LNHDA and CDR2 is SQIVND in the germline V gene (reference sequence). The CDR3 is 16 residues long. The V gene end was trimmed by 1 base and the J gene end by 10 bases; junction bases not matched to a gene: 10. The CDR3 is CASSIVGDRGLNPQHF. In DNA, the CDR3 is TGTGCCAGTAGTATAGTCGGGGACAGGGGACTTAACCCCCAGCATTTT.